These T cell receptor beta chains were read from a single sample in a study of control samples from healthy donors and cancer patients. Generated by immunoSEQ multiplex PCR, the TCRdb table keeps only in-frame clones and is missing some. The table shows some 74,000 clones, with 75% to 85% occurring only once. Sequenced input: blood. These receptors all come from a man in his 60s in good health. Both conserved end residues are part of each CDR3.

TRBV18,CASSPPGGSFNEQFF
TRBV4-1,CASSRPGTTNTIYF
TRBV24-1,CATSDTGTGNTGELFF
TRBV30,CAWSQLAGGTDTQYF
TRBV11-2,CASSLAGGGYNEQFF
TRBV6-1,CASSDRDRGITGELFF
TRBV5-1,CASSLGSGQGSDTQYF
TRBV5-8,CASSFKRSGGTYNEQFF
TRBV7-2,CASSLSVADTDTQYF
TRBV11-2,CASSLALGEQETQYF
TRBV30,CALCSRGANSPLHF
TRBV24-1,CATSEGGYEQYF
TRBV9,CASSVRQHNNEQFF
TRBV30,CAWRVNPFSPLHF
TRBV7-8,CASSLGDLRGRGYTF
TRBV28,CASSLAGSGTDTQYF
TRBV7-8,CASSLSRQYQHF
TRBV7-2,CASSLRGGNEKLFF
TRBV7-2,CASSPPGNTEAFF
TRBV9,CASSVGRGLDPTDTQYF
TRBV13,CASSFGGREGTDTQYF
TRBV6-4,CASRDGEREVGETQYF
TRBV7-9,CASSIPQAIVTEAFF
TRBV27,CASSLGGAGSEAFF
TRBV6-2/TRBV6-3,CASSYYVLGTGQGEETQYF
TRBV29-1,CSAGGLTNTGELFF
TRBV7-9,CASRRQGADSYNEQFF
TRBV29-1,CSVELGVGETQYF
TRBV5-1,CASKRGEGANEQFF
TRBV12-3/TRBV12-4,CASSLVRETQYF
TRBV25-1,CASSSREKLFF
TRBV28,CASTPGARYGYTF
TRBV28,CASSLLGVNTEAFF
TRBV7-3,CASSNGGETQYF
TRBV3-1/TRBV3-2,CASSRGQGYEQYF
TRBV20-1,CSASLGTGDTDTQYF
TRBV29-1,CSVHRDANTGELFF
TRBV24-1,CATSDSRSKRDYEQYF
TRBV28,CASSYRDRNSPLHF
TRBV11-3,CASSLLGANTGELFF
TRBV12-5,CASGLDRLAGENEQFF
TRBV25-1,CASSDPTGTLEKLFF
TRBV28,CASSLLQGFPDNEQFF
TRBV4-3,CASSPLGREPGETQYF
TRBV7-2,CASSLGQGFYEQYF
TRBV5-1,CASSFPLAGVKDTQYF
TRBV9,CASSVSYYNEQFF
TRBV2,CASRQHRSGNTIYF
TRBV7-2,CASSLFGGNQPQHF